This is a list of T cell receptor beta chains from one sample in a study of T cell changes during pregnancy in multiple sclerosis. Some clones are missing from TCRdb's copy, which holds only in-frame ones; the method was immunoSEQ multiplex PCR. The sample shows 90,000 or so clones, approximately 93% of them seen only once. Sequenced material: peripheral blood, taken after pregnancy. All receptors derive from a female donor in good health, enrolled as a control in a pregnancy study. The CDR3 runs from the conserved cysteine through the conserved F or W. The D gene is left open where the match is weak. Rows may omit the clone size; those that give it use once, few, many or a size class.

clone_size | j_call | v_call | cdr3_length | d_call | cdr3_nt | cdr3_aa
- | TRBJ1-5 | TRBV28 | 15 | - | TGTGCCAGCGGATTAAGGGCGGGAGGCCACCAGCCCCAGCATTTT | CASGLRAGGHQPQHF
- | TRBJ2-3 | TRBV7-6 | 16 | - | TGTGCCAGCAGAGCAAGACAGGGACGGGGGCATGATACGCAGTATTTT | CASRARQGRGHDTQYF
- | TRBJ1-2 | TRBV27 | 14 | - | TGTGCCAGCAGGCGGCAGGGTTCTAACTATGGCTACACCTTC | CASRRQGSNYGYTF
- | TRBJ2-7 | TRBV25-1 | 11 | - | TGTGCCAGCGGCCAGGTCTACGAGCAGTACTTC | CASGQVYEQYF
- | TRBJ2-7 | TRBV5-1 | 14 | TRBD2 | TGCGCCAGCAGTTCGGGCGGCGGGAGCAACGAGCAGTACTTC | CASSSGGGSNEQYF
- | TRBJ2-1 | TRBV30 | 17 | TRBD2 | TGTGCCTCAGGAAAAGGGACTAGCGGGAGCGGGGACAATGAGCAGTTCTTC | CASGKGTSGSGDNEQFF
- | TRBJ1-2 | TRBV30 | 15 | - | TGTGCCTGGAGTGTACGGCGGCAGGGGAACTATGGCTACACCTTC | CAWSVRRQGNYGYTF
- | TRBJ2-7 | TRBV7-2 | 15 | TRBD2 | TGTGCCAGCAGCTTAGCGCTAGCGGGAGTCTACGAGCAGTACTTC | CASSLALAGVYEQYF
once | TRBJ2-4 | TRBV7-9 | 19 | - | TGTGCCAGCACCCTTCCTGGGGCGGAGGGTCCTCTAGCCAAAAACATTCAGTACTTC | CASTLPGAEGPLAKNIQYF
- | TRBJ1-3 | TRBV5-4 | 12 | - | TGTGCCAGCGGACTCTCTGGAAACACCATATATTTT | CASGLSGNTIYF
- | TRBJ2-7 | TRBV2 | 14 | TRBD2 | TGTGCCAGCAGTGAACTGGGACTACCCTACGAGCAGTACTTC | CASSELGLPYEQYF
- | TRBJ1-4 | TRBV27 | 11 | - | TGTGCCAGCAGTTCACGGGGGATACTGTTTTTT | CASSSRGILFF
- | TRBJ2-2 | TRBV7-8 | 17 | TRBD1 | TGTGCCAGCAACTTAGCACTTGGGACAGGGATGACCGGGGAGCTGTTTTTT | CASNLALGTGMTGELFF
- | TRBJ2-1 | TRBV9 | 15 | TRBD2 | TGTGCCAGCAGCGCCGGGACTAGCGGGCTCAATGAGCAGTTCTTC | CASSAGTSGLNEQFF
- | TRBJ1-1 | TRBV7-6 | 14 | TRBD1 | TGTGCCAGCAGCTACGGGACAGGGCATCATGAAGCTTTCTTT | CASSYGTGHHEAFF
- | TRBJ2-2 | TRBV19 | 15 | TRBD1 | TGTGCCAGTAGTGTGGGACAGGGGGGTAACGGGGAGCTGTTTTTT | CASSVGQGGNGELFF
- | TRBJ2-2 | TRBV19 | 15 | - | TGTGCCAGTAGAAGGACTAAGGCGAACACCGGGGAGCTGTTTTTT | CASRRTKANTGELFF
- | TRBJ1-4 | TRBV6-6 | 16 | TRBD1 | TGTGCCAGCAGTTACTCCGCGGCAGGGGGTAATGAAAAACTGTTTTTT | CASSYSAAGGNEKLFF
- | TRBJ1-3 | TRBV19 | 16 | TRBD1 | TGTGCCAGTAGTATCTCCAGGGGGATATCTGGAAACACCATATATTTT | CASSISRGISGNTIYF
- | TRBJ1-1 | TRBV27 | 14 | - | TGTGCCAGCAGTGGTAGGGGGAGGAACACTGAAGCTTTCTTT | CASSGRGRNTEAFF
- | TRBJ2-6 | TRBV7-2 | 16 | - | TGTGCCAGCAGCTTAGTCGCAGGGGCTGGGGCCAACGTCCTGACTTTC | CASSLVAGAGANVLTF
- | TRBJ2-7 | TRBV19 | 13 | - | TGTGCCAGTAGTATAACAGTTTCCTACGAGCAGTACTTC | CASSITVSYEQYF
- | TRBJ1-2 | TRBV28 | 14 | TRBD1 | TGTGCCAGCAGCTTGACAGGGACGGACTATGGCTACACCTTC | CASSLTGTDYGYTF
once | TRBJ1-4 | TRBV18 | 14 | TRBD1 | TGTGCCAGCTCACCTGGGACAGATCGAGAAAAACTGTTTTTT | CASSPGTDREKLFF
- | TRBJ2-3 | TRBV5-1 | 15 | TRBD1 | TGCGCCAGCAGCTCCAGGGGGAAAAGTGGAGATACGCAGTATTTT | CASSSRGKSGDTQYF
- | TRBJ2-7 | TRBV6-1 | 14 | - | TGTGCCAGCAGATTGAGCGGTAGCTCCTACGAGCAGTACTTC | CASRLSGSSYEQYF
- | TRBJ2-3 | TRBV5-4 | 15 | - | TGTGCCAGCAGCCCTTCAGGTGCTAGCACAGATACGCAGTATTTT | CASSPSGASTDTQYF
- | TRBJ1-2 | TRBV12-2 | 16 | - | TGTGCAAGTCGCCCCTCGCAGGGGCGCCTCGTGGGTGGCTACACCTTC | CASRPSQGRLVGGYTF
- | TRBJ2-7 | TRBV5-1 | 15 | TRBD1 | TGCGCCAGCAGCGCCGGACAGGGACACTCCTACGAGCAGTACTTC | CASSAGQGHSYEQYF
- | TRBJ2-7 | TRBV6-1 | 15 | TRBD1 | TGTGCCAGCAGTGAAGGGACAGGGGGCGGACACGAGCAGTACTTC | CASSEGTGGGHEQYF
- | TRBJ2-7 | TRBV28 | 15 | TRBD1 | TGTGCCAGCAGTCCCATAGGGACAGGGCCCTACGAGCAGTACTTC | CASSPIGTGPYEQYF
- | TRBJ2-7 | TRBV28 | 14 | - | TGTGCCAGCACCGCACCAGGGGAGTCCTACGAGCAGTACTTC | CASTAPGESYEQYF
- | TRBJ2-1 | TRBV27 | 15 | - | TGTGCCAGCAGTCCCCGGCGTAGGGGCGGCCATGAGCAGTTCTTC | CASSPRRRGGHEQFF
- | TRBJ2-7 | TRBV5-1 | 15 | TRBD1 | TGCGCCAGCAGCCTCCGACAGGGTGGGAGCTACGAGCAGTACTTC | CASSLRQGGSYEQYF
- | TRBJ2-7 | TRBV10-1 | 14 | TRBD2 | TGCGACCGAGGGACTAGCGGGAGGTTCTACGAGCAGTACTTC | CDRGTSGRFYEQYF
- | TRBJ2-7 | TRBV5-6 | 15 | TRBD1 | TGTGCCAGCAGCTACCCCGGGACAGGGGGCGCCGAGCAGTACTTC | CASSYPGTGGAEQYF
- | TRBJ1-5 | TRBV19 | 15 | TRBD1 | TGTGCCAGTAGTATAAGAGACAGGGTGGACCAGCCCCAGCATTTT | CASSIRDRVDQPQHF
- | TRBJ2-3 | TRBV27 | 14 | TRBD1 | TGTGCCAGCATGGTGACAGGGGGCGACGATACGCAGTATTTT | CASMVTGGDDTQYF
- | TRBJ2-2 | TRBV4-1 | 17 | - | TGCGCCAGCAGCCAAGATCTCTGGCGGGGAAACACCGGGGAGCTGTTTTTT | CASSQDLWRGNTGELFF
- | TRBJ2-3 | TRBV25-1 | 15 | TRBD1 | TGTGCCAGCAGTGAGATAATGACAGGGACAGATACGCAGTATTTT | CASSEIMTGTDTQYF